This is a list of T cell receptor beta chains from one sample in a study of T-cell reconstitution after alpha-beta-depleted transplantation in children. MiXCR was run by TCRdb on the PCR reads, yielding one entry per CDR3 protein. The sample holds a few hundred thousand distinct CDR3 sequences, approximately 12% seen once. Sequencing was performed on PBMCs, mostly from graft donor cells, taken 360 days after TCRalphabeta/CD19-depleted stem cell transplant. The receptors stem from a male patient aged 10 to 17 who had a stem cell transplant for acute myeloid leukemia, so the T cells may come from the graft donor. Each CDR3 is given with its conserved first and last residue. A D gene is named only where the DNA matches it firmly. A clone size is listed for some rows: how often the clone was seen (once, few, many), or a class if it is expanded.

CDR3aa: CASSQDPTSGPTYNEQFF
CDR3nt: TGCGCCAGCAGCCAAGATCCGACTAGCGGGCCTACCTACAATGAGCAGTTCTTC
j_gene: TRBJ2-1
v_gene: TRBV4-3
abundance: -
d_gene: TRBD2

CDR3aa: CAWKGRDQETQYF
CDR3nt: TGTGCCTGGAAAGGCAGGGACCAAGAGACCCAGTACTTC
j_gene: TRBJ2-5
v_gene: TRBV30
abundance: -
d_gene: -

CDR3aa: CSARDQAGGYEQYF
CDR3nt: TGCAGTGCTAGAGACCAAGCGGGAGGTTACGAGCAGTACTTC
j_gene: TRBJ2-7
v_gene: TRBV20-1
abundance: -
d_gene: TRBD2

CDR3aa: CASTRDRGQSYNEQFF
CDR3nt: TGTGCCAGCACGCGGGACAGGGGGCAATCCTACAATGAGCAGTTCTTC
j_gene: TRBJ2-1
v_gene: TRBV28
abundance: many
d_gene: TRBD1

CDR3aa: CAIRSELSYNEQFF
CDR3nt: TGTGCCATCCGTAGTGAACTCTCCTACAATGAGCAGTTCTTC
j_gene: TRBJ2-1
v_gene: TRBV27
abundance: -
d_gene: -

CDR3aa: CSARDGQSGSYEQYF
CDR3nt: TGCAGTGCTAGAGACGGACAGTCGGGCTCCTACGAGCAGTACTTC
j_gene: TRBJ2-7
v_gene: TRBV20-1
abundance: many
d_gene: -

CDR3aa: CSGGQPAGPVKNIQYF
CDR3nt: TGCAGTGGAGGACAACCAGCGGGACCGGTCAAAAACATTCAGTACTTC
j_gene: TRBJ2-4
v_gene: TRBV20-1
abundance: -
d_gene: TRBD2

CDR3aa: CATSSTKRTSGVYNEQFF
CDR3nt: TGTGCCACCAGCAGCACAAAACGGACTAGCGGAGTCTACAATGAGCAGTTCTTC
j_gene: TRBJ2-1
v_gene: TRBV15
abundance: -
d_gene: TRBD2

CDR3aa: CASSFWDSRKNTGELFF
CDR3nt: TGTGCCAGCAGCTTCTGGGACAGTCGAAAGAACACCGGGGAGCTGTTTTTT
j_gene: TRBJ2-2
v_gene: TRBV7-2
abundance: few
d_gene: TRBD1

CDR3aa: CASSPIRVDQETQYF
CDR3nt: TGTGCCAGCAGCCCCATCCGGGTGGACCAGGAGACCCAGTACTTC
j_gene: TRBJ2-5
v_gene: TRBV6-2/TRBV6-3
abundance: few
d_gene: -

CDR3aa: CASSQGHYNSPLHF
CDR3nt: TGTGCCAGCAGCCAAGGGCACTACAATTCACCCCTCCACTTT
j_gene: TRBJ1-6
v_gene: TRBV3-1
abundance: few
d_gene: -

CDR3aa: CATSRVGAGPTGELFF
CDR3nt: TGTGCCACCAGCAGAGTGGGCGCTGGCCCCACCGGGGAGCTGTTTTTT
j_gene: TRBJ2-2
v_gene: TRBV15
abundance: few
d_gene: -

CDR3aa: CASSQDWMSGRGYEQYF
CDR3nt: TGCGCCAGCAGCCAAGATTGGATGTCGGGGCGTGGATACGAGCAGTACTTC
j_gene: TRBJ2-7
v_gene: TRBV4-3
abundance: -
d_gene: -

CDR3aa: CASSFWTEENIQYF
CDR3nt: TGTGCCAGCAGCTTCTGGACGGAGGAGAACATTCAGTACTTC
j_gene: TRBJ2-4
v_gene: TRBV5-6
abundance: many
d_gene: -

CDR3aa: CASSGGQGNYNEQFF
CDR3nt: TGCGCCAGCAGCGGGGGACAGGGGAACTACAATGAGCAGTTCTTC
j_gene: TRBJ2-1
v_gene: TRBV5-1
abundance: many
d_gene: TRBD1

CDR3aa: CASSTGRADFREQFF
CDR3nt: TGTGCCAGCAGCACGGGGAGGGCTGACTTTAGGGAGCAGTTCTTC
j_gene: TRBJ2-1
v_gene: TRBV21-1
abundance: -
d_gene: -

CDR3aa: CASSQDLSGAPSYNEQFF
CDR3nt: TGCGCCAGCAGCCAAGACCTCAGCGGAGCGCCCTCTTACAATGAGCAGTTCTTC
j_gene: TRBJ2-1
v_gene: TRBV4-3
abundance: -
d_gene: -

CDR3aa: CASSPGTGGWSNQPQHF
CDR3nt: TGTGCCAGCAGTCCGGGGACAGGGGGCTGGAGCAATCAGCCCCAGCATTTT
j_gene: TRBJ1-5
v_gene: TRBV28
abundance: -
d_gene: TRBD1

CDR3aa: CAISFSGTGDFNEQFF
CDR3nt: TGTGCCATCAGCTTCTCCGGGACAGGGGACTTCAATGAGCAGTTCTTC
j_gene: TRBJ2-1
v_gene: TRBV10-3
abundance: -
d_gene: TRBD1

CDR3aa: CATVAGGPRTDTQYF
CDR3nt: TGTGCCACCGTAGCGGGAGGGCCTCGTACAGATACGCAGTATTTT
j_gene: TRBJ2-3
v_gene: TRBV7-2
abundance: many
d_gene: TRBD2

CDR3aa: CASSHTSGRSNEQFF
CDR3nt: TGCGCCAGCAGCCATACTAGCGGGAGATCTAATGAGCAGTTCTTC
j_gene: TRBJ2-1
v_gene: TRBV5-1
abundance: many
d_gene: TRBD2

CDR3aa: CSACSSGQQETQYF
CDR3nt: TGCAGTGCTTGCAGCTCGGGACAGCAAGAGACCCAGTACTTC
j_gene: TRBJ2-5
v_gene: TRBV20-1
abundance: few
d_gene: TRBD1

CDR3aa: CASSSSTPPGLAGKNIQYF
CDR3nt: TGTGCCAGCAGCTCCTCAACTCCCCCTGGACTAGCGGGCAAAAACATTCAGTACTTC
j_gene: TRBJ2-4
v_gene: TRBV7-6
abundance: -
d_gene: TRBD2

CDR3aa: CASSSGGETQYF
CDR3nt: TGCGCCAGCAGCTCGGGAGGGGAGACCCAGTACTTC
j_gene: TRBJ2-5
v_gene: TRBV5-1
abundance: many
d_gene: TRBD2

CDR3aa: CASSYVGPYEQYF
CDR3nt: TGTGCCAGCAGTTACGTAGGGCCCTACGAGCAGTACTTC
j_gene: TRBJ2-7
v_gene: TRBV6-6
abundance: few
d_gene: -

CDR3aa: CASSFLLAGLTDTQYF
CDR3nt: TGTGCCAGCAGTTTCTTGCTAGCGGGACTTACAGATACGCAGTATTTT
j_gene: TRBJ2-3
v_gene: TRBV7-2
abundance: few
d_gene: TRBD2

CDR3aa: CSVEDTGSYGYTF
CDR3nt: TGCAGCGTTGAAGATACAGGGTCCTATGGCTACACCTTC
j_gene: TRBJ1-2
v_gene: TRBV29-1
abundance: -
d_gene: -

CDR3aa: CSVRLAVSSYEQYF
CDR3nt: TGCAGCGTTAGACTAGCGGTGAGCTCCTACGAGCAGTACTTC
j_gene: TRBJ2-7
v_gene: TRBV20-1
abundance: -
d_gene: TRBD2

CDR3aa: CASSLAGQAQETQYF
CDR3nt: TGTGCCAGCAGCTTAGCGGGACAGGCCCAAGAGACCCAGTACTTC
j_gene: TRBJ2-5
v_gene: TRBV7-6
abundance: many
d_gene: TRBD1

CDR3aa: CSASAGRGGLNEQFF
CDR3nt: TGCAGTGCCTCGGCGGGGCGGGGGGGGCTAAATGAGCAGTTCTTC
j_gene: TRBJ2-1
v_gene: TRBV20-1
abundance: many
d_gene: TRBD2

CDR3aa: CASSDDGNRDETQYF
CDR3nt: TGTGCCAGCAGTGATGATGGAAACAGGGATGAGACCCAGTACTTC
j_gene: TRBJ2-5
v_gene: TRBV25-1
abundance: -
d_gene: -

CDR3aa: CASSKTGDSNQPQHF
CDR3nt: TGTGCCAGCAGCAAAACAGGGGATAGCAATCAGCCCCAGCATTTT
j_gene: TRBJ1-5
v_gene: TRBV21-1
abundance: -
d_gene: -

CDR3aa: CASSFNLGGMAKNIQYF
CDR3nt: TGTGCCAGCAGTTTTAATCTGGGAGGGATGGCCAAAAACATTCAGTACTTC
j_gene: TRBJ2-4
v_gene: TRBV12-3/TRBV12-4
abundance: -
d_gene: TRBD2

CDR3aa: CASSPLTISEQYF
CDR3nt: TGTGCCAGCAGTCCCCTCACGATATCCGAGCAGTACTTC
j_gene: TRBJ2-7
v_gene: TRBV25-1
abundance: few
d_gene: -

CDR3aa: CSARDAGTSGSYEQYF
CDR3nt: TGCAGTGCTAGAGATGCTGGGACTAGCGGGAGCTACGAGCAGTACTTC
j_gene: TRBJ2-7
v_gene: TRBV20-1
abundance: many
d_gene: TRBD2

CDR3aa: CASSARQGGIPYTSYEQYF
CDR3nt: TGTGCCAGCAGTGCGAGACAGGGGGGAATCCCTTACACCTCCTACGAGCAGTACTTC
j_gene: TRBJ2-7
v_gene: TRBV6-1
abundance: few
d_gene: TRBD1

CDR3aa: CASSNRPTDAKNIQYF
CDR3nt: TGCGCCAGCAGTAACCGACCCACGGACGCCAAAAACATTCAGTACTTC
j_gene: TRBJ2-4
v_gene: TRBV5-1
abundance: few
d_gene: -

CDR3aa: CSFRLGLPFPEQFF
CDR3nt: TGCAGCTTCCGGTTGGGACTCCCTTTTCCGGAGCAGTTCTTC
j_gene: TRBJ2-1
v_gene: TRBV29-1
abundance: many
d_gene: -

CDR3aa: CASSSRPGISTTDTQYF
CDR3nt: TGTGCCAGCAGCTCCCGACCGGGTATTTCCACCACAGATACGCAGTATTTT
j_gene: TRBJ2-3
v_gene: TRBV9
abundance: -
d_gene: -

CDR3aa: CASSLATSTTGELFF
CDR3nt: TGTGCCAGCAGCTTAGCGACCTCAACCACCGGGGAGCTGTTTTTT
j_gene: TRBJ2-2
v_gene: TRBV7-6
abundance: few
d_gene: -

CDR3aa: CASSPRVRGHGDEQFF
CDR3nt: TGTGCCAGCAGCCCCCGTGTCCGGGGTCACGGGGATGAGCAGTTCTTC
j_gene: TRBJ2-1
v_gene: TRBV7-9
abundance: -
d_gene: -

CDR3aa: CSAPARPLYEQYF
CDR3nt: TGCAGTGCCCCCGCCAGGCCCCTCTACGAGCAGTACTTC
j_gene: TRBJ2-7
v_gene: TRBV20-1
abundance: -
d_gene: -

CDR3aa: CASSLSNIQYF
CDR3nt: TGTGCCAGCAGCTTGTCTAACATTCAGTACTTC
j_gene: TRBJ2-4
v_gene: TRBV5-6
abundance: -
d_gene: -

CDR3aa: CASSFGGRTGELFF
CDR3nt: TGTGCCAGCAGCTTCGGGGGGAGGACCGGGGAGCTGTTTTTT
j_gene: TRBJ2-2
v_gene: TRBV7-2
abundance: -
d_gene: TRBD2

CDR3aa: CASSFSGSTEQFF
CDR3nt: TGTGCCAGCAGTTTTAGCGGGAGCACTGAGCAGTTCTTC
j_gene: TRBJ2-1
v_gene: TRBV7-2
abundance: -
d_gene: TRBD2

CDR3aa: CSVPRTRNYEQYF
CDR3nt: TGCAGCGTTCCCCGGACTAGGAACTACGAGCAGTACTTC
j_gene: TRBJ2-7
v_gene: TRBV29-1
abundance: -
d_gene: TRBD2

CDR3aa: CASSKQGSEAFF
CDR3nt: TGTGCCAGCAGCAAGCAGGGATCTGAAGCTTTCTTT
j_gene: TRBJ1-1
v_gene: TRBV11-3
abundance: -
d_gene: -

CDR3aa: CASNVMGSATGELFF
CDR3nt: TGTGCCAGCAACGTGATGGGGTCGGCCACCGGGGAGCTGTTTTTT
j_gene: TRBJ2-2
v_gene: TRBV9
abundance: -
d_gene: -

CDR3aa: CASGGRVFYNEQFF
CDR3nt: TGTGCCAGCGGAGGGCGGGTTTTTTACAATGAGCAGTTCTTC
j_gene: TRBJ2-1
v_gene: TRBV12-3/TRBV12-4
abundance: -
d_gene: -

CDR3aa: CASSAGGGGQETQYF
CDR3nt: TGTGCCAGCAGCGCCGGGGGAGGCGGGCAAGAGACCCAGTACTTC
j_gene: TRBJ2-5
v_gene: TRBV9
abundance: -
d_gene: -

CDR3aa: CASSFLTGKEQFF
CDR3nt: TGTGCCAGCAGCTTTCTTACGGGGAAGGAGCAGTTCTTC
j_gene: TRBJ2-1
v_gene: TRBV11-3
abundance: few
d_gene: -

CDR3aa: CSARVLVGATDTQYF
CDR3nt: TGCAGTGCTAGAGTGCTAGTGGGTGCCACAGATACGCAGTATTTT
j_gene: TRBJ2-3
v_gene: TRBV20-1
abundance: few
d_gene: -

CDR3aa: CASSIEDRGLYEQFF
CDR3nt: TGTGCCAGTAGTATAGAGGACAGGGGGCTGTATGAGCAGTTCTTC
j_gene: TRBJ2-1
v_gene: TRBV19
abundance: few
d_gene: TRBD1

CDR3aa: CASSVDPRPNPKIGPYEQYF
CDR3nt: TGTGCCAGCAGTGTGGACCCTCGACCAAATCCCAAAATCGGGCCCTACGAGCAGTACTTC
j_gene: TRBJ2-7
v_gene: TRBV25-1
abundance: few
d_gene: -

CDR3aa: CASSPVTGELYGYTF
CDR3nt: TGTGCCAGCAGCCCGGTGACAGGGGAACTATATGGCTACACCTTC
j_gene: TRBJ1-2
v_gene: TRBV7-6
abundance: -
d_gene: TRBD1

CDR3aa: CASSQPGLASYEQFF
CDR3nt: TGTGCCAGCAGCCAACCGGGACTAGCGAGCTATGAGCAGTTCTTC
j_gene: TRBJ2-1
v_gene: TRBV7-9
abundance: few
d_gene: TRBD2